The present T cell receptor (beta chain) was sequenced within a study of shared clonotypes between healthy human individuals. Overall study results and limits: Represented diversity (both genetic and exposure-history) was limited by the small number of donors.

Over several immunoSEQ plates, each subset's genomic DNA was distributed in even portions. The table came from immunoSEQ multiplex PCR; TCRdb's copy has only in-frame clones and leaves some out. The sample records approximately 530,000 clones, 90% to 97% being singletons. Concerning this clone itself: Its antigen is undetermined.

This CDR3 contains 14 residues. Germline V CDR1 and CDR2: MNHNS, SASEGT. V lost 1 base, J lost 3 bases, and 9 bases lay in between. Material: naive CD4+ T cells sorted from blood. Subset indicated: CD45RA+ positively selected. The rearrangement joins TRBV6-1 to TRBJ1-1, with TRBD1 as a possible D gene (5 bases). This receptor was identified in a woman aged 25 to 39 in good health. For the CDR3, the DNA is TGTGCCAGCAGTGAAGAACGGGGGTACACTGAAGCTTTCTTT. Translated: CASSEERGYTEAFF.